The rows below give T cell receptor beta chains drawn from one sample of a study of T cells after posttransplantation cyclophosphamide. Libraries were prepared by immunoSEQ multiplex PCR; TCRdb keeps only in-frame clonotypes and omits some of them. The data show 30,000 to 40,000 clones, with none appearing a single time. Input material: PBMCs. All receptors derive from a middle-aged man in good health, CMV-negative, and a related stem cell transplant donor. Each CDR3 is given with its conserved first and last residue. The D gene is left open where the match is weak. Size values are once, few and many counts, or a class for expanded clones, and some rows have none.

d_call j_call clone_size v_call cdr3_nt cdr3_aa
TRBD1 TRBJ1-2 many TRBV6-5 TGTGCCAGCAGTTACTCCGGCAGGGGGTATGGCTACACCTTC CASSYSGRGYGYTF
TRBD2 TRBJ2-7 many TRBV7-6 TGTGCCAGCAGCTGGACTAGTAGTGGCGAGCAGTACTTC CASSWTSSGEQYF
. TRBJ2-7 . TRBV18 TGTGCCAGCTTCGCCACTGTACACGGCGGGGCCTACGAGCAGTACTTC CASFATVHGGAYEQYF
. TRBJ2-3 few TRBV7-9 TGTGCCAGGGGGGACGGGGGTGCAGACACAGATACGCAGTATTTT CARGDGGADTDTQYF
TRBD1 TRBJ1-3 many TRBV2 TGTGCCAGCAGTGAAGCAGGGGGCAGCACCATATATTTT CASSEAGGSTIYF
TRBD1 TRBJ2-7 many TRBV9 TGTGCCAGCAGCGTAGAGGGCGGACAGGGACAAGTGCAGTACTTC CASSVEGGQGQVQYF
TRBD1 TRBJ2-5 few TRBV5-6 TGTGCCAGCAGCCCAAATACAGGGGTGAGGCAAGAGACCCAGTACTTC CASSPNTGVRQETQYF
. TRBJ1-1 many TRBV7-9 TGTGCCAGCAGCCCTTGGGGGGGGGCATCTGAAGCTTTCTTT CASSPWGGASEAFF
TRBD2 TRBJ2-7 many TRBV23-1 TGCGCCAGCAGTCAATTGACTAGCGGGAGAGCGATAGAGCAGTACTTC CASSQLTSGRAIEQYF
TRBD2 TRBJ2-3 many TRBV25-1 TGTGCCAGCAGTGAGTGGGCGGGGGGAACAGATACGCAGTATTTT CASSEWAGGTDTQYF
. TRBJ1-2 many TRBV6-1 TGTGCCAGCAGCGAGTCATTAGCTAACTATGGCTACACCTTC CASSESLANYGYTF
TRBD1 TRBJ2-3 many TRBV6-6 TGTGCCAGCAGTCAGGGACAGGGGGTTAGGACAGATACGCAGTATTTT CASSQGQGVRTDTQYF
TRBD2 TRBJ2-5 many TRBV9 TGTGCCAGCAGCAAGGGACTAGCGGGTTCACAAGAGACCCAGTACTTC CASSKGLAGSQETQYF
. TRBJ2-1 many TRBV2 TGTGCCAGCAGTGTTTATAATGAGCAGTTCTTC CASSVYNEQFF
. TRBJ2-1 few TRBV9 TGTGCCAGCAGATCTTCTACTACCTACAATGAGCAGTTCTTC CASRSSTTYNEQFF
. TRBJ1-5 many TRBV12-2 TGTGCAAGTCGCTTGGCGGGGGGACAGGGAGAACAGCCCCAGCATTTT CASRLAGGQGEQPQHF